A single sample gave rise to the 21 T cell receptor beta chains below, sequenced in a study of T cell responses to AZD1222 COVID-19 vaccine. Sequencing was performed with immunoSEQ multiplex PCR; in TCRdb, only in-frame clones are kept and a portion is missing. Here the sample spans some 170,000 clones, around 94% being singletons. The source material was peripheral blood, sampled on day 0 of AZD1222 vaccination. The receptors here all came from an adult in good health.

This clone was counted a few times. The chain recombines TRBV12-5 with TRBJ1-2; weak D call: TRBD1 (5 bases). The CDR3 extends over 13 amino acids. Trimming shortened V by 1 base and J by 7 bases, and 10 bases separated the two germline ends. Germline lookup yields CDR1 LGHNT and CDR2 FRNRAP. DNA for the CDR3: TGTGCTAGTGGTTTGGATGAAGGGGCTGGCTACACCTTC. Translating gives CASGLDEGAGYTF.

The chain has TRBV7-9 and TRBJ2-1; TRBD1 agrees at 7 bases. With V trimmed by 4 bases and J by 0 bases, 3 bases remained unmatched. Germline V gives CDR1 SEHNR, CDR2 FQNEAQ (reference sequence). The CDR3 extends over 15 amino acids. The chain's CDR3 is CASSSRDSSYNEQFF. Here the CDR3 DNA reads TGTGCCAGCAGCTCGAGGGACAGCTCCTACAATGAGCAGTTCTTC.

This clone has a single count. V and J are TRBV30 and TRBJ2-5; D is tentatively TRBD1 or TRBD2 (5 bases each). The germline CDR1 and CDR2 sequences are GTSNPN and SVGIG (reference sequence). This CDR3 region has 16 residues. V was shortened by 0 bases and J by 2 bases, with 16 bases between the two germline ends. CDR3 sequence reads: CAWSVRGVAIQETQYF. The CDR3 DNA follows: TGTGCCTGGAGTGTACGGGGCGTAGCCATACAAGAGACCCAGTACTTC. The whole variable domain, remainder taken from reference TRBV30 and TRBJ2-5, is SQTIHQWPATLVQPVGSPLSLECTVEGTSNPNLYWYRQAAGRGLQLLFYSVGIGQISSEVPQNLSASRPQDRQFILSSKKLLLSDSGFYLCAWSVRGVAIQETQYFGPGTRLLVL.

CDR3 sequence: CASSLVSGAGGPGGTPNTGELFF. In DNA, the CDR3 is TGTGCCAGCAGTTTAGTCTCGGGGGCGGGAGGGCCTGGAGGTACCCCGAACACCGGGGAGCTGTTTTTT. This chain links TRBV28 with TRBJ2-2, with 9 bases fitting TRBD2. The germline CDR1 and CDR2 sequences are MDHEN and SYDVKM. This CDR3 comprises 23 residues. Trimming at V came to 2 bases and at J to 0 bases, leaving 22 bases not matched to a gene.

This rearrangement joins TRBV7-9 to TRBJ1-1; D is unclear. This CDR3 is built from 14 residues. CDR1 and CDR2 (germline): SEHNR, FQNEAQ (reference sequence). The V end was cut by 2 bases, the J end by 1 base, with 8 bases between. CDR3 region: CASSLTTTNTEAFF. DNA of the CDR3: TGTGCCAGCAGCTTAACCACTACGAACACTGAAGCTTTCTTT.

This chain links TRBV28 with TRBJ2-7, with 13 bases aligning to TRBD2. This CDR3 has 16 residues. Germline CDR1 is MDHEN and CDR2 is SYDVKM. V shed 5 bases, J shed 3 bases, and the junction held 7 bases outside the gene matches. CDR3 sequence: CASSLRLAGGFYEQYF. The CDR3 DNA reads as TGTGCCAGCAGTCTCAGACTAGCGGGGGGCTTCTACGAGCAGTACTTC.

CDR3 coding DNA: TGCAGCGTTGATACCGTTAACTATGGCTACACCTTC. It encodes CSVDTVNYGYTF. This chain connects TRBV29-1 to TRBJ1-2; D ambiguous. The CDR3 is made up of 12 amino acids. The germline V gene has CDR1 SQVTM and CDR2 ANQGSEA. V was trimmed by 3 bases and J by 1 base, leaving 6 bases between them. The full variable domain, rest sourced from reference TRBV29-1 and TRBJ1-2, is SAVISQKPSRDICQRGTSLTIQCQVDSQVTMMFWYRQQPGQSLTLIATANQGSEATYESGFVIDKFPISRPNLTFSTLTVSNMSPEDSSIYLCSVDTVNYGYTFGSGTRLTVV.

CDR3 nucleotide sequence: TGCAGCGTTGAAGCTGACTGGGCGAATGAGCAGTTCTTC. Its translation is CSVEADWANEQFF. The chain recombines TRBV29-1 with TRBJ2-1; D is undetermined. Trimming pared 1 base from V and 7 bases from J, leaving 11 bases between. In germline, CDR1 is SQVTM, CDR2 ANQGSEA. This CDR3 has 13 amino acids.

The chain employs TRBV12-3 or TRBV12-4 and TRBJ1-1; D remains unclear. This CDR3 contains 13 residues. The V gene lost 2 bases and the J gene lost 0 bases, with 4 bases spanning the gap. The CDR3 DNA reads TGTGCCAGCAGTTTATGGATGAACACTGAAGCTTTCTTT. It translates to CASSLWMNTEAFF.

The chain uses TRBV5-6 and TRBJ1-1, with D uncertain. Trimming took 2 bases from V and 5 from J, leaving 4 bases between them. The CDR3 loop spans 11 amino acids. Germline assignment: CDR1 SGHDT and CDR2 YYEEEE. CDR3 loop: CASSFQTEAFF. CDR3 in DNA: TGTGCCAGCAGCTTCCAGACTGAAGCTTTCTTT.

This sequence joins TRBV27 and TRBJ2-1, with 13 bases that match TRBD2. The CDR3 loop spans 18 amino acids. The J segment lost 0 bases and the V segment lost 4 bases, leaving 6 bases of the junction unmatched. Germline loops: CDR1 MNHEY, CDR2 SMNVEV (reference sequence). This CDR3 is CASSSTGLAGTSYNEQFF. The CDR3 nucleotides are TGTGCCAGCAGTTCCACGGGACTAGCGGGGACCTCCTACAATGAGCAGTTCTTC.

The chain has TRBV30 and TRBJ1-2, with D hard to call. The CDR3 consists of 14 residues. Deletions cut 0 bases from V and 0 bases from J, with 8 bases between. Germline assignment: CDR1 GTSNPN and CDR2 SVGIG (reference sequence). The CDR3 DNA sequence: TGTGCCTGGAGTGTAGGACGGTCTAACTATGGCTACACCTTC. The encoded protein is CAWSVGRSNYGYTF.

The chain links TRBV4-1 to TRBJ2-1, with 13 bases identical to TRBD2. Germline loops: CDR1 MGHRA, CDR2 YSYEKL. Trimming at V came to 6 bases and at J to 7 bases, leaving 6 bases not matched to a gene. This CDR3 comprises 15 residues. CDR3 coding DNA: TGCGCCAGCAGACTTGGACTAGCGGGAGTTAATGAGCAGTTCTTC. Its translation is CASRLGLAGVNEQFF.

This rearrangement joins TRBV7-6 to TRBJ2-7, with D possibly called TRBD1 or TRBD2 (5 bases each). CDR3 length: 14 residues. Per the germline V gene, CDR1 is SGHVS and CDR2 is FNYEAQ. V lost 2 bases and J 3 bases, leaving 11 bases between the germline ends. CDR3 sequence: CASSLFEGNYEQYF. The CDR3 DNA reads TGTGCCAGCAGCTTATTCGAGGGGAACTACGAGCAGTACTTC.

This CDR3 is CASRQGSNEKLFF. The CDR3 bases are TGTGCCAGTCGACAGGGGTCAAATGAAAAACTGTTTTTT. V gene TRBV19 combines with J gene TRBJ1-4; 8 bases fit TRBD1. The CDR3 sequence is 13 residues long. V trimming: 8 bases; J trimming: 5 bases; junction bases outside the gene matches: 4. Germline assignment: CDR1 LNHDA and CDR2 SQIVND (reference sequence).

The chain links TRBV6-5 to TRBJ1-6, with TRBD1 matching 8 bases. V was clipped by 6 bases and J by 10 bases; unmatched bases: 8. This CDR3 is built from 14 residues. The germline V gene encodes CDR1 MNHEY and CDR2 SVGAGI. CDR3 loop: CASSLDRAKSPLHF. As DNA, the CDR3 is TGTGCCAGCAGCTTGGACAGGGCGAAATCACCCCTCCACTTT.

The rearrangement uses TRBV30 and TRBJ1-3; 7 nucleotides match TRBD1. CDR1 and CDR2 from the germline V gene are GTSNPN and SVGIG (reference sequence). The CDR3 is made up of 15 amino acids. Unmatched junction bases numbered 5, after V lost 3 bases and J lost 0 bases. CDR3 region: CAWRPTGSSGNTIYF. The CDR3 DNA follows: TGTGCCTGGAGGCCGACAGGGAGCTCTGGAAACACCATATATTTT.

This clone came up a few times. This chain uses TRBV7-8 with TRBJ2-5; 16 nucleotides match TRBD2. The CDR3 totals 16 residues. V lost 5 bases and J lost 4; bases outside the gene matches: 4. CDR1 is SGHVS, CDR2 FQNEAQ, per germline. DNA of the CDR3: TGTGCCAGCAGCGGGACTAGCGGGAGGGCCGGAGAGACCCAGTACTTC. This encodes CASSGTSGRAGETQYF. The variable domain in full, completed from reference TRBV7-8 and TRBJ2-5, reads GAGVSQSPRYKVAKRGQDVALRCDPISGHVSLFWYQQALGQGPEFLTYFQNEAQLDKSGLPSDRFFAERPEGSVSTLKIQRTQQEDSAVYLCASSGTSGRAGETQYFGPGTRLLVL.

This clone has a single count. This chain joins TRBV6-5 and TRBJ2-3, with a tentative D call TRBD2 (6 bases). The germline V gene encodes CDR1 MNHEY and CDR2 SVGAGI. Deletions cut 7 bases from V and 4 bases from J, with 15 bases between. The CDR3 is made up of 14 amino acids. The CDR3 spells CASNGPSGADTQYF. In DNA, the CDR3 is TGTGCCAGCAACGGACCCTCGGGGGCAGATACGCAGTATTTT.

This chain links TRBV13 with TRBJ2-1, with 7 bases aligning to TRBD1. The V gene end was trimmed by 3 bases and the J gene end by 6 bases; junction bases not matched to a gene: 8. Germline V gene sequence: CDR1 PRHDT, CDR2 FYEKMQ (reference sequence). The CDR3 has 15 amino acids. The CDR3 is CASSFRTTGANEQFF. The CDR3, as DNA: TGTGCCAGCAGCTTTCGTACTACAGGGGCCAATGAGCAGTTCTTC. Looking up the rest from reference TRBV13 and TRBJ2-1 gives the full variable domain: AAGVIQSPRHLIKEKRETATLKCYPIPRHDTVYWYQQGPGQDPQFLISFYEKMQSDKGSIPDRFSAQQFSDYHSELNMSSLELGDSALYFCASSFRTTGANEQFFGPGTRLTVL.

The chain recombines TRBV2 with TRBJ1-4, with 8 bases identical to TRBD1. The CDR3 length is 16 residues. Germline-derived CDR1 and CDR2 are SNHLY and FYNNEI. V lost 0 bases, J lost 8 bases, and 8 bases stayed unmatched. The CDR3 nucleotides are TGTGCCAGCAGTGAAGCAGGGGGACAGGTGACGGAAAAACTGTTTTTT. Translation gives CASSEAGGQVTEKLFF. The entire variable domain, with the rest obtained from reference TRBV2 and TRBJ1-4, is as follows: EPEVTQTPSHQVTQMGQEVILRCVPISNHLYFYWYRQILGQKVEFLVSFYNNEISEKSEIFDDQFSVERPDGSNFTLKIRSTKLEDSAMYFCASSEAGGQVTEKLFFGSGTQLSVL.